This record concerns one T cell receptor (beta chain) sequence. The V gene end was trimmed by 2 bases and the J gene end by 3 bases; junction bases not matched to a gene: 3. Germline CDR1 is SGHRS and CDR2 is YFSETQ. This CDR3 is built from 16 residues. The source of the sample is a study of cytomegalovirus exposure and HLA in healthy donors. The PCR ran on 60 Vbeta and 13 Jbeta primers. Per the study methods: A follow-up analysis tallied around 80 million unique TCR beta chains, approximately 11 million shared. The method was immunoSEQ multiplex PCR; TCRdb's version includes in-frame clones alone and lacks a portion of them. V and J calls and clone size are those listed in that table; D and trimming were worked out from the DNA. The repertoire has roughly 120,000 clones, more than 60% of them found once; the top ten carry around 14%.

This receptor was obtained from a woman aged 60 to 75 in good health and CMV-seropositive. The sample was PBMCs. The chain joins TRBV5-1 to TRBJ2-1, with TRBD2 matching 12 bases. CDR3 nucleotide sequence: TGCGCCAGCAGCTTCCGGGGACTAGCGGGCTACAATGAGCAGTTCTTC. It codes for CASSFRGLAGYNEQFF.